This T cell receptor beta chain derives from a study of blood T cell repertoires in COVID-19. Study-level information: Sample material is recorded as cDNA or gDNA derived from T cells, B-cell-depleted T cells, or PBMCs.

CDR1 is LGHDT and CDR2 is YNNKEL in the germline V gene (reference sequence). Trimming took off 6 bases at V and 1 base at J, with 12 bases between the two ends. CDR3 length: 14 residues. Measured with immunoSEQ multiplex PCR; TCRdb has only the in-frame clones, and not every one. The sample has about 27,000 clones, roughly nine tenths seen once. The V gene is TRBV3-1 (or the pseudogene TRBV3-2), the J gene TRBJ1-2, with D perhaps TRBD1 (5 bases). The sequenced material came from peripheral blood. This TCR was recovered from a man in his sixties or seventies with active COVID-19. The CDR3 bases are TGTGCCAGCAGAGGCTCAGGGATTAACTATGGCTACACCTTC. Its protein product is CASRGSGINYGYTF.